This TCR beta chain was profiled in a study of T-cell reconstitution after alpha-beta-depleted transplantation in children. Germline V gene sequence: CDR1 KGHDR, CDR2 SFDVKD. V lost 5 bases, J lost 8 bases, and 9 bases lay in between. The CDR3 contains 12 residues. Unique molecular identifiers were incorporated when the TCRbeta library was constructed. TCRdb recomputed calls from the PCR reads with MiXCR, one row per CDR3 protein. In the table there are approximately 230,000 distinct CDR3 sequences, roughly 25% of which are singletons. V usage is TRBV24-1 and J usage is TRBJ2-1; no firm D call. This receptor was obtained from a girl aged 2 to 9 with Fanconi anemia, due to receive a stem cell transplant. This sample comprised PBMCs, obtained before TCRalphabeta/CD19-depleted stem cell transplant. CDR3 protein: CATSGHFDEQFF. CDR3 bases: TGTGCCACCAGTGGACACTTCGATGAGCAGTTCTTC.